This T cell receptor (delta chain) was captured in a study of γδ T cells in repeated Plasmodium falciparum infection. Background on the study: Donors were malaria-exposed Malian children or age- and gender-matched Australian children. Each infection was followed by sampling at 21 days, plus baseline and some pre-infection draws.

The V gene's germline CDR1 is TSWWSYY and CDR2 QGS. The CDR3 covers 22 residues. V lost 3 bases to trimming and J lost 0 bases, with 32 bases between them. Flow sorting of PBMC yielded separate Vgamma9/Vdelta2+ and Vdelta2-negative gammadelta T cell populations for bulk repertoire analysis. In the case of this clone: Its target is unknown. TCRdb records a much larger clone's protein for this DNA, with a difference at residue 11 that likely arises from a read error; the protein given is the translation of the DNA.

General study results and limits: Vdelta2-negative gammadelta repertoires appeared less diverse and less shared in Malian than Australian children. Vdelta2-negative gammadelta repertoires, largely Vdelta1+, seemingly showed infection-driven waves of new clonal selection.

TCRdb re-called clones from the multiplex PCR reads via CATT. The sample includes over 90,000 delta-chain clones, 0.95% to 1% seen only once; the top ten take 9% to 10%. The source is a pool of human donors (malaria-infected and uninfected, not separated). The sequenced sample consisted of gamma-delta T cells from blood. The gene calls are TRDV1 and TRDJ1; possible D gene TRDD3, 6 bases. No J segment appears in TCRdb, so it was assigned here by matching the sequence to germline. CDR3 sequence reads: CALGDGRVSGLSGEPYTDKLIF. CDR3 coding DNA: TGTGCTCTTGGGGATGGTAGAGTCTCGGGGCTCTCGGGGGAACCTTACACCGATAAACTCATCTTT.